Listed below are T cell receptor beta chains from one sample, sequenced in a study of somatic mutations in cytotoxic T cells in rheumatoid arthritis. Profiled with immunoSEQ multiplex PCR; TCRdb holds only in-frame clones, not every one. The repertoire holds about 10,000 clones, with 75% to 95% as singletons. What was sequenced was CD8+ T cells sorted from blood. The source of these receptors is a woman between 18 and 29 years old with rheumatoid arthritis. The CDR3 runs from the conserved cysteine through the conserved F or W. D genes are given only for firm matches. For some rows the clone size is stated as once, few or many, or as a class when expanded; others skip it.

v_call: TRBV4-1
d_call: TRBD2
clone_size: NA
j_call: TRBJ2-1
cdr3_aa: CASSQVLAGGPVFNEQFF
cdr3_nt: TGCGCCAGCAGCCAAGTCCTTGCGGGGGGGCCGGTTTTCAATGAGCAGTTCTTC

v_call: TRBV27
d_call: NA
clone_size: NA
j_call: TRBJ1-5
cdr3_aa: CASSPPGGNQPQHF
cdr3_nt: TGTGCCAGCAGTCCCCCCGGGGGTAATCAGCCCCAGCATTTT

v_call: TRBV7-2
d_call: TRBD2
clone_size: NA
j_call: TRBJ2-3
cdr3_aa: CASSLATGTSGTPTDTQYF
cdr3_nt: TGTGCCAGCAGCTTAGCCACCGGGACTAGCGGTACCCCCACAGATACGCAGTATTTT

v_call: TRBV6-6
d_call: NA
clone_size: NA
j_call: TRBJ1-1
cdr3_aa: CASSHKGWSNTEAFF
cdr3_nt: TGTGCCAGCAGCCATAAGGGGTGGTCGAACACTGAAGCTTTCTTT

v_call: TRBV7-2
d_call: TRBD2
clone_size: NA
j_call: TRBJ2-2
cdr3_aa: CASSLVLAGGANTGELFF
cdr3_nt: TGTGCCAGCAGCTTAGTGCTAGCGGGCGGAGCGAACACCGGGGAGCTGTTTTTT

v_call: TRBV28
d_call: TRBD2
clone_size: NA
j_call: TRBJ2-2
cdr3_aa: CASSLTSLLINTGELFF
cdr3_nt: TGTGCCAGCAGTTTGACTAGCCTCCTTATAAACACCGGGGAGCTGTTTTTT

v_call: TRBV15
d_call: TRBD2
clone_size: NA
j_call: TRBJ2-1
cdr3_aa: CATSTTGVSGLSYNEQFF
cdr3_nt: TGTGCCACCAGCACAACTGGAGTTAGCGGGCTCTCCTACAATGAGCAGTTCTTC

v_call: TRBV27
d_call: NA
clone_size: NA
j_call: TRBJ1-2
cdr3_aa: CASSPLGQGYGYTF
cdr3_nt: TGTGCCAGCAGCCCGCTGGGGCAAGGCTATGGCTACACCTTC

v_call: TRBV5-1
d_call: NA
clone_size: NA
j_call: TRBJ1-1
cdr3_aa: CASTWTEGNTEAFF
cdr3_nt: TGCGCCAGCACCTGGACAGAAGGAAACACTGAAGCTTTCTTT

v_call: TRBV11-2
d_call: NA
clone_size: NA
j_call: TRBJ2-7
cdr3_aa: CASSLAGFSYEQYF
cdr3_nt: TGTGCCAGCAGCTTAGCGGGGTTCTCCTACGAGCAGTACTTC

v_call: TRBV9
d_call: TRBD1
clone_size: NA
j_call: TRBJ2-2
cdr3_aa: CASSATGDPGELFF
cdr3_nt: TGTGCCAGCAGCGCCACAGGGGACCCCGGGGAGCTGTTTTTT

v_call: TRBV19
d_call: NA
clone_size: few
j_call: TRBJ1-1
cdr3_aa: CASSSPTAEAFF
cdr3_nt: TGTGCCAGTAGTAGCCCTACCGCTGAAGCTTTCTTT

v_call: TRBV6-5
d_call: NA
clone_size: NA
j_call: TRBJ2-1
cdr3_aa: CASSPSLAPGEQFF
cdr3_nt: TGTGCCAGCAGTCCGTCCCTAGCGCCTGGGGAGCAGTTCTTC

v_call: TRBV19
d_call: TRBD1
clone_size: NA
j_call: TRBJ2-7
cdr3_aa: CASSLGQGITYEQYF
cdr3_nt: TGTGCCAGTAGTCTGGGACAGGGAATTACCTACGAGCAGTACTTC

v_call: TRBV2
d_call: NA
clone_size: NA
j_call: TRBJ2-7
cdr3_aa: CASSSHREPPYEQYF
cdr3_nt: TGTGCCAGCAGTTCCCACAGGGAGCCACCGTACGAGCAGTACTTC

v_call: TRBV9
d_call: TRBD1
clone_size: NA
j_call: TRBJ1-2
cdr3_aa: CASRSGQGAGYGYTF
cdr3_nt: TGTGCCAGCAGATCGGGGCAGGGGGCCGGCTATGGCTACACCTTC

v_call: TRBV9
d_call: TRBD1
clone_size: NA
j_call: TRBJ1-1
cdr3_aa: CASSVGQGLTEAFF
cdr3_nt: TGTGCCAGCAGCGTCGGACAGGGTTTAACTGAAGCTTTCTTT

v_call: TRBV29-1
d_call: TRBD2
clone_size: NA
j_call: TRBJ2-6
cdr3_aa: CSAGTSGNSGANVLTF
cdr3_nt: TGCAGCGCCGGGACTAGCGGGAACTCTGGGGCCAACGTCCTGACTTTC

v_call: TRBV9
d_call: TRBD1
clone_size: NA
j_call: TRBJ2-1
cdr3_aa: CASSSRGPNNEQFF
cdr3_nt: TGTGCCAGCAGCTCGAGGGGGCCAAACAATGAGCAGTTCTTC

v_call: TRBV18
d_call: TRBD1
clone_size: NA
j_call: TRBJ2-1
cdr3_aa: CASSPSGTGGNEQFF
cdr3_nt: TGTGCCAGCTCACCCTCCGGGACAGGGGGCAATGAGCAGTTCTTC

v_call: TRBV7-2
d_call: TRBD1
clone_size: NA
j_call: TRBJ1-2
cdr3_aa: CASSPDPTGAFRGYTF
cdr3_nt: TGTGCCAGCAGCCCCGACCCGACAGGGGCGTTTAGAGGCTACACCTTC

v_call: TRBV11-2
d_call: TRBD2
clone_size: NA
j_call: TRBJ2-7
cdr3_aa: CASRLAGGPHEQYF
cdr3_nt: TGTGCCAGCAGGTTAGCGGGGGGGCCACACGAGCAGTACTTC

v_call: TRBV9
d_call: TRBD1
clone_size: once
j_call: TRBJ2-6
cdr3_aa: CASSVEGQGVRSGANVLTF
cdr3_nt: TGTGCCAGCAGCGTAGAGGGACAGGGGGTTCGCTCTGGGGCCAACGTCCTGACTTTC

v_call: TRBV29-1
d_call: TRBD1
clone_size: NA
j_call: TRBJ2-1
cdr3_aa: CSVEDRGDRAEVNEQFF
cdr3_nt: TGCAGCGTTGAAGATCGGGGGGACAGGGCGGAGGTCAATGAGCAGTTCTTC

v_call: TRBV7-6
d_call: NA
clone_size: NA
j_call: TRBJ1-1
cdr3_aa: CASSLWGVRNTEAFF
cdr3_nt: TGTGCCAGCAGCTTATGGGGGGTACGCAACACTGAAGCTTTCTTT

v_call: TRBV27
d_call: NA
clone_size: NA
j_call: TRBJ2-7
cdr3_aa: CASSLAAGRSIYEQYF
cdr3_nt: TGTGCCAGCAGTTTAGCCGCAGGTCGTTCAATCTACGAGCAGTACTTC

v_call: TRBV7-2
d_call: TRBD1
clone_size: NA
j_call: TRBJ2-2
cdr3_aa: CASSLGGQGNTGELFF
cdr3_nt: TGTGCCAGCAGCTTAGGTGGACAGGGGAACACCGGGGAGCTGTTTTTT

v_call: TRBV9
d_call: NA
clone_size: NA
j_call: TRBJ1-1
cdr3_aa: CASSTSRGPREEAFF
cdr3_nt: TGTGCCAGCAGCACCTCACGCGGGCCCCGCGAAGAAGCTTTCTTT

v_call: TRBV4-3
d_call: NA
clone_size: NA
j_call: TRBJ1-1
cdr3_aa: CASSPRRVEMAFPSVGFF
cdr3_nt: TGCGCCAGCAGCCCGAGGAGGGTTGAAATGGCTTTTCCTAGTGTCGGTTTCTTT

v_call: TRBV10-1
d_call: NA
clone_size: NA
j_call: TRBJ2-5
cdr3_aa: CASSKRNRWPQYF
cdr3_nt: TGCGCCAGCTCCAAACGGAACAGATGGCCCCAGTACTTC

v_call: TRBV9
d_call: NA
clone_size: NA
j_call: TRBJ2-1
cdr3_aa: CASSPTGGPGEQFF
cdr3_nt: TGTGCCAGCAGCCCCACCGGAGGGCCAGGTGAGCAGTTCTTC

v_call: TRBV6-5
d_call: NA
clone_size: NA
j_call: TRBJ2-5
cdr3_aa: CASTQDYPQETQYF
cdr3_nt: TGTGCCAGCACCCAGGACTACCCTCAAGAGACCCAGTACTTC

v_call: TRBV27
d_call: TRBD1
clone_size: NA
j_call: TRBJ2-7
cdr3_aa: CASSSGTGGYEQYF
cdr3_nt: TGTGCCAGCAGTTCCGGGACAGGCGGATACGAGCAGTACTTC

v_call: TRBV19
d_call: NA
clone_size: once
j_call: TRBJ1-1
cdr3_aa: CASSFGSGDFAFF
cdr3_nt: TGTGCCAGTAGTTTCGGATCCGGGGACTTCGCTTTCTTT

v_call: TRBV6-7
d_call: TRBD1
clone_size: NA
j_call: TRBJ1-4
cdr3_aa: CARLTGTNEKLFF
cdr3_nt: TGTGCCAGGTTGACAGGGACTAATGAAAAACTGTTTTTT

v_call: TRBV27
d_call: NA
clone_size: NA
j_call: TRBJ2-7
cdr3_aa: CASSLSTVHEQYF
cdr3_nt: TGTGCCAGCAGTTTATCGACAGTCCACGAGCAGTACTTC

v_call: TRBV5-6
d_call: NA
clone_size: NA
j_call: TRBJ1-5
cdr3_aa: CASSLGGAPNQPQHF
cdr3_nt: TGTGCCAGCAGCTTGGGGGGAGCGCCTAATCAGCCCCAGCATTTT

v_call: TRBV27
d_call: TRBD2
clone_size: NA
j_call: TRBJ2-1
cdr3_aa: CASRMGSGGSYNEQFF
cdr3_nt: TGTGCCAGCAGGATGGGTAGCGGGGGCTCCTACAATGAGCAGTTCTTC